The clone carrying this TCR beta chain was counted ten times or more. The antigen remains undetermined. The data are from a study of response to subunit inactivated influenza vaccine. CDR1 and CDR2 from the germline V gene are LGHNA and YSLEER. The CDR3 spans 15 residues. Trimming took off 0 bases at V and 6 bases at J, with 13 bases between the two ends. TCRdb reanalysed the RT-PCR reads using MiXCR and keeps one entry per CDR3 protein. This table holds about 190,000 distinct CDR3 sequences, under 15% found once. Findings and caveats of the study: Few new T cells, the authors suggested, are recruited by each seasonal influenza vaccination.

The sample in question was CD8+ T cells sorted from PBMCs, obtained around 5 days after vaccination. The source is a man between 50 and 59 years old who received an inactivated influenza vaccine. The gene calls are TRBV4-3 and TRBJ2-3; D gene ambiguous. DNA for the CDR3: TGCGCCAGCAGCCAAGAGTTGAATTTGCCCGATACGCAGTATTTT. It encodes CASSQELNLPDTQYF.